The next 31 T cell receptor beta chains were all read from a single sample in a study of post-analysis software for immune sequencing data. Study-wide results and limits: A handful of TRBV segments were significantly more frequent in patients than in controls. TRBV5-6, TRBV5-1 and TRBV20-1 were among these segments.

No antigen is known for these receptors. Unique molecular identifiers had been added to the TCR beta cDNA libraries. TCRdb called the PCR reads again in MiXCR, with one record for every CDR3 protein. Of 400,000 to 500,000 distinct CDR3 sequences listed, about 39% are singletons. The sequenced material came from blood. The source of these receptors is a girl aged 2 to 9 with multiple sclerosis.

The chain links TRBV19 to TRBJ2-1, with D possibly matching TRBD2 (5 bases). V was clipped by 2 bases and J by 0 bases, with 11 bases between them. Germline V gives CDR1 LNHDA, CDR2 SQIVND (reference sequence). The CDR3 runs to 16 residues. The CDR3 region is CASSILATFSYNEQFF. CDR3 DNA sequence: TGTGCCAGTAGTATATTAGCGACATTCTCCTACAATGAGCAGTTCTTC.

The V and J genes are TRBV9 and TRBJ2-1; 9 bases match TRBD2. TRBJ2-7 explains the end of the DNA better; the J call may be wrong. The CDR3 totals 17 residues. The germline CDR1 and CDR2 sequences are SGDLS and YYNGEE. Written as DNA, the CDR3 is TGTGCCAGCAGCGTAGGGGTTAGCGGGAGCTCCTACAATGAGCAGTACTTC. Residues: CASSVGVSGSSYNEQYF.

In its sample, this clonotype was seen a few times. V gene TRBV12-3 or TRBV12-4 combines with J gene TRBJ2-3; D is perhaps TRBD1 or TRBD2 (5 bases each). The germline V and J ends were trimmed by 5 bases and 0 bases, with 9 bases remaining between them. This CDR3 spans 14 amino acids. DNA of the CDR3: TGTGCCAGCAGTCCCTGGGACAGCACAGATACGCAGTATTTT. Protein: CASSPWDSTDTQYF.

The chain links TRBV29-1 to TRBJ2-1, with D perhaps matching TRBD2 (6 bases). The CDR3 runs to 16 residues. V was pared by 4 bases and J by 3 bases, with 19 bases between. From germline, CDR1 is SQVTM and CDR2 ANQGSEA. CDR3 DNA sequence: TGCAGCGTTGGACTCGCACTAGCTGGTAACTACAATGAGCAGTTCTTC. It specifies CSVGLALAGNYNEQFF.

This clonotype was seen a single time. The chain carries TRBV28 and TRBJ2-7; D is undetermined. Judging by the DNA end, TRBJ2-5 fits better; the J call may be wrong. The CDR3 length is 12 residues. In germline, CDR1 is MDHEN, CDR2 SYDVKM. The CDR3 DNA is TGTGCCAGCCAACCGGGTCAAGAGACCCAGTACTTC. Translated, it gives CASQPGQETQYF.

This chain uses TRBV5-1 with TRBJ2-1; D uncertain. CDR1 is SGHRS and CDR2 is YFSETQ in the germline V gene. The CDR3 has 15 amino acids. V was pared by 5 bases and J by 8 bases, with 20 bases between. CDR3 loop: CASSVVTQGPHEQFF. CDR3 nucleotide sequence: TGCGCCAGCAGTGTCGTAACCCAAGGTCCCCATGAGCAGTTCTTC. The variable domain in full, completed from reference TRBV5-1 and TRBJ2-1, reads KAGVTQTPRYLIKTRGQQVTLSCSPISGHRSVSWYQQTPGQGLQFLFEYFSETQRNKGNFPGRFSGRQFSNSRSEMNVSTLELGDSALYLCASSVVTQGPHEQFFGPGTRLTVL.

This chain joins TRBV5-6 and TRBJ2-4; 7 bases are a match to TRBD2. The CDR3 length is 16 residues. The germline V gene encodes CDR1 SGHDT and CDR2 YYEEEE. Trimming at V came to 3 bases and at J to 1 base, leaving 7 bases not matched to a gene. CDR3 in DNA: TGTGCCAGCAGCTCAATTAGCGGGCGGGCCAAAAACATTCAGTACTTC. Translating it yields CASSSISGRAKNIQYF.

This chain uses TRBV5-4 with TRBJ2-3; TRBD2 aligns across 8 bases. The length of the CDR3 is 15 residues. Per the germline V gene, CDR1 is SGHNT and CDR2 is YYREEE (reference sequence). V was pared by 4 bases and J by 5 bases, with 9 bases of the junction left unmatched. This CDR3 is CASSPYSGGRDTQYF. The CDR3 bases are TGTGCCAGCAGCCCCTATTCGGGGGGGCGAGATACGCAGTATTTT.

The table lists this clonotype with a few counts. The V gene is TRBV7-9, the J gene TRBJ2-1, with TRBD2 matching over 9 bases. The CDR3 runs to 15 residues. Germline values: CDR1 SEHNR, CDR2 FQNEAQ (reference sequence). With V trimmed by 3 bases and J by 5 bases, 5 bases remained unmatched. CDR3 region: CASSFSGRGDNEQFF. CDR3 DNA: TGTGCCAGCAGCTTTAGCGGGAGAGGGGACAATGAGCAGTTCTTC.

The chain uses TRBV12-3 or TRBV12-4 and TRBJ2-5; D is perhaps TRBD2 (7 bases). The V end was cut by 6 bases, the J end by 7 bases, with 15 bases between. This CDR3 region has 13 residues. The CDR3 sequence is CASRKGGTGTQYF. The CDR3 coding sequence is TGTGCCAGCAGGAAGGGGGGGACGGGGACCCAGTACTTC.

The genes are TRBV29-1 and TRBJ2-3; the match to TRBD2 covers 12 bases. V shed 7 bases, J shed 0 bases, and the junction held 5 bases outside the gene matches. In germline, CDR1 is SQVTM, CDR2 ANQGSEA. The CDR3 extends over 15 amino acids. The CDR3 is CSGRGTSGSTDTQYF. The CDR3 coding sequence is TGCAGCGGCAGGGGGACTAGCGGGAGCACAGATACGCAGTATTTT.

The chain employs TRBV5-6 and TRBJ1-2, with a tentative D call TRBD1 (6 bases). This CDR3 has 15 amino acids. From germline, CDR1 is SGHDT and CDR2 YYEEEE. Trimming stripped 2 bases from V and 8 bases from J, with 19 bases between. The CDR3 region is CASSFLTGFQRGYTF. The DNA for the CDR3 is TGTGCCAGCAGCTTCCTGACAGGATTTCAACGGGGCTACACCTTC.

This clonotype was counted only a few times. This rearrangement joins TRBV7-2 to TRBJ2-3, with D possibly being TRBD1 (6 bases). The germline gives CDR1 SGHTA, CDR2 FQGNSA. V lost 6 bases and J lost 0, with 10 bases in between. This CDR3 is built from 14 residues. The CDR3 bases are TGTGCCAGCAGAATAGGACAGAGCACAGATACGCAGTATTTT. This encodes CASRIGQSTDTQYF.

This clonotype showed up just a few times. The V gene is TRBV10-3, the J gene TRBJ2-5; D is perhaps TRBD1 (6 bases). The J call may be faulty, since TRBJ2-7 better matches the DNA end. The CDR3 contains 14 residues. CDR1 and CDR2 (germline): ENHRY, SYGVKD. The CDR3, as DNA: TGTGCCACTTCGCTAGGGGACACTAGCTACGAGCAGTACTTC. Translation gives CATSLGDTSYEQYF.

The J gene is TRBJ1-2, the V gene TRBV27; D is perhaps TRBD1 (6 bases). The CDR3 is 15 residues long. Germline V lookup: CDR1 MNHEY, CDR2 SMNVEV (reference sequence). With 6 bases removed from V and 0 bases from J, the gap between germline ends came to 14 bases. The CDR3 sequence: CASRKTGKSNYGYTF. The CDR3 DNA reads as TGTGCCAGCAGGAAAACAGGGAAGTCTAACTATGGCTACACCTTC.

This clonotype has only a few counts. The chain links TRBV7-2 to TRBJ2-3, with a tentative D call TRBD1 (5 bases). This CDR3 comprises 15 residues. V lost 0 bases, J lost 5 bases, and 12 bases lay in between. The germline V gene encodes CDR1 SGHTA and CDR2 FQGNSA. The CDR3 here is CASSLAYLQGDTQYF. The CDR3 region has the DNA TGTGCCAGCAGCTTAGCGTACCTTCAGGGAGATACGCAGTATTTT. Combining the CDR3 with reference TRBV7-2 and TRBJ2-3 gives the whole variable domain GAGVSQSPSNKVTEKGKDVELRCDPISGHTALYWYRQSLGQGLEFLIYFQGNSAPDKSGLPSDRFSAERTGGSVSTLTIQRTQQEDSAVYLCASSLAYLQGDTQYFGPGTRLTVL.

The J gene is TRBJ2-5, the V gene TRBV6-5; 15 nucleotides agree with TRBD2. Germline assignment: CDR1 MNHEY and CDR2 SVGAGI. Trimming removed 6 bases from V and 4 bases from J; junction bases left unmatched: 12. The CDR3 contains 18 residues. CDR3 protein: CASRLGLAGGLYPETQYF. The CDR3 nucleotides read TGTGCCAGCAGATTAGGACTAGCGGGGGGGCTGTATCCAGAGACCCAGTACTTC.

The gene calls are TRBV12-3 or TRBV12-4 and TRBJ2-3; 9 bases fit TRBD2. Trimming removed 1 base from V and 6 bases from J; junction bases left unmatched: 14. There are 18 residues in the CDR3. The CDR3 protein is CASSLGFMAGGPCDTQYF. CDR3 nucleotide sequence: TGTGCCAGCAGTTTAGGATTCATGGCGGGGGGGCCGTGTGATACGCAGTATTTT.

The chain couples TRBV20-1 to TRBJ2-7; D perhaps matches TRBD2 (7 bases). Germline CDR1 is DFQATT and CDR2 is SNEGSKA (reference sequence). V was clipped by 0 bases and J by 3 bases, with 12 bases between them. This CDR3 is 14 amino acids long. CDR3 nucleotides: TGCAGTGCTAGAGATAGGGGGGGGCTCTACGAGCAGTACTTC. Translated: CSARDRGGLYEQYF.

The chain combines TRBV27 with TRBJ2-5; D is unclear. Germline V gene lookup returns CDR1 MNHEY and CDR2 SMNVEV (reference sequence). The length of the CDR3 is 16 residues. The V and J ends lost 0 bases and 3 bases respectively, with 14 bases between them. The CDR3 sequence: CASSLSRGLSEETQYF. CDR3 nucleotides: TGTGCCAGCAGTTTATCGCGCGGCCTATCCGAAGAGACCCAGTACTTC.

The chain carries TRBV29-1 and TRBJ2-3; TRBD2 agrees at 8 bases. V trimming: 3 bases; J trimming: 2 bases; junction bases outside the gene matches: 7. The CDR3 contains 15 residues. From germline, CDR1 is SQVTM and CDR2 ANQGSEA. DNA of the CDR3: TGCAGCGTTGAGTCAGCGGGAGCCGTCACAGATACGCAGTATTTT. Its translation: CSVESAGAVTDTQYF.

The J gene is TRBJ2-7, the V gene TRBV29-1, with 7 bases lining up with TRBD1. This CDR3 contains 13 residues. Trimming took 5 bases from V and 2 from J; bases not matched to a gene: 6. Per the germline V gene, CDR1 is SQVTM and CDR2 is ANQGSEA. The CDR3 DNA reads TGCAGCGTTTCCGGGACAGAAGCCTACGAGCAGTACTTC. This sequence encodes CSVSGTEAYEQYF.

J is TRBJ2-7 and V is TRBV20-1, with 9 bases aligning to TRBD1. Germline lookup yields CDR1 DFQATT and CDR2 SNEGSKA (reference sequence). With V trimmed by 6 bases and J by 0 bases, 9 bases remained unmatched. CDR3 length: 15 amino acids. CDR3: CSANGGTGNSYEQYF. DNA for the CDR3: TGCAGTGCGAATGGGGGGACAGGGAACTCCTACGAGCAGTACTTC.

This clonotype showed up just a few times. This rearrangement joins TRBV6-6 to TRBJ2-7, with 15 bases matching TRBD2. Germline V gene lookup returns CDR1 MNHNY and CDR2 SVGAGI (reference sequence). The CDR3 has 17 amino acids. V dropped 1 base and J dropped 10; count of bases not matched to a gene: 11. In DNA, the CDR3 is TGTGCCAGCAGTTACTTCGGGACTAGCGGGGGGCGGAGTACCCAGTACTTC. Translation gives CASSYFGTSGGRSTQYF.

The genes are TRBV7-6 and TRBJ2-7; a possible D gene is TRBD2 (5 bases). Per germline, CDR1 SGHVS and CDR2 FNYEAQ. The V end was cut by 0 bases, the J end by 4 bases, with 22 bases between. The CDR3 loop spans 18 amino acids. CDR3 nucleotides: TGTGCCAGCAGCTTAGCGCGGTATGCGGACTCTAATTTATACGAGCAGTACTTC. Amino acids: CASSLARYADSNLYEQYF.

The rearrangement uses TRBV12-3 or TRBV12-4 and TRBJ2-7; 14 bases are shared with TRBD2. V shed 0 bases, J shed 2 bases, and the junction held 18 bases outside the gene matches. The CDR3 has 22 residues. CDR3 region: CASSLAAFKGLAGVGTPYEQYF. The CDR3 nucleotides read TGTGCCAGCAGTTTAGCGGCGTTTAAGGGACTAGCGGGAGTCGGAACCCCCTACGAGCAGTACTTC.

This clonotype has a handful of counts. The chain couples TRBV28 to TRBJ2-4, with no clear D. Looked up from germline, CDR1 is MDHEN and CDR2 is SYDVKM. The CDR3 spans 12 residues. Between the trimmed V and J ends, which lost 11 bases and 7 bases, there was a span of 15 bases. For the CDR3, the DNA is TGTGCCGCGAGCCCGTACGAGAACATTCAGTACTTC. The encoded protein is CAASPYENIQYF.

This clonotype was seen only a few times. V usage is TRBV27 and J usage is TRBJ1-2; 8 bases are a match to TRBD1. With V trimmed by 6 bases and J by 4 bases, 7 bases remained unmatched. Per germline, CDR1 MNHEY and CDR2 SMNVEV (reference sequence). This CDR3 comprises 14 residues. The DNA for the CDR3 is TGTGCCAGCAGCCGACAGGGGTTGATCTATGGCTACACCTTC. Its protein product is CASSRQGLIYGYTF.

This rearrangement joins TRBV4-3 to TRBJ1-1; D remains unclear. The CDR3 spans 18 residues. Trimming took 0 bases from V and 6 from J, leaving 23 bases between them. Germline values: CDR1 LGHNA, CDR2 YSLEER. CDR3 sequence reads: CASSQDVGLAPDGAEAFF. The DNA for the CDR3 is TGCGCCAGCAGCCAAGATGTCGGGCTTGCTCCGGACGGCGCTGAAGCTTTCTTT.

This clonotype was seen only a few times. The chain couples TRBV13 to TRBJ2-1; the D gene is possibly TRBD1 (6 bases). V lost 4 bases to trimming and J lost 8 bases, with 30 bases between them. Germline V CDR1 and CDR2: PRHDT, FYEKMQ (reference sequence). The CDR3 runs to 19 residues. CDR3 sequence (DNA): TGTGCCAGCAGCTCCCTCTCTCCGGGATACCGGAGGTCAGGGGATGAGCAGTTCTTC. Amino acids: CASSSLSPGYRRSGDEQFF.

The chain combines TRBV29-1 with TRBJ2-7, with D possibly matching TRBD2 (5 bases). Germline CDR1 reads SQVTM; CDR2 reads ANQGSEA. This CDR3 is built from 11 residues. V lost 6 bases to trimming and J lost 2 bases, with 8 bases between them. CDR3 sequence (DNA): TGCAGCGTAGGACTGACCTACGAGCAGTACTTC. Its protein product is CSVGLTYEQYF.